This T cell receptor (beta chain) derives from a study of blood T cell repertoires in COVID-19. The wider study: Some COVID-19 samples were acute and others convalescent; all came from the United States, Italy and Spain. Sources were T cells, B-cell-depleted T cells, or PBMCs; the material itself was cDNA or gDNA.

In the source study's methods: Amplification with reference gene primers provided the estimates of nucleated cell counts. Here immunoSEQ multiplex PCR was the method, and the copy in TCRdb shows in-frame clones only, minus some. The D gene and trimming were derived from the DNA, and the V and J assignments and clone size from that table. The table has some 460,000 clones, roughly 90% seen once. The source of this sequence is a woman between 25 and 40 years old with acute or convalescent COVID-19. The sequenced sample was peripheral blood.

CDR3 nucleotide sequence: TGTGCCATCAGTGACTCGACACAGGGCAGCTCTGGAAACACCATATATTTT. It encodes CAISDSTQGSSGNTIYF. This chain connects TRBV10-3 to TRBJ1-3; D perhaps matches TRBD1 (6 bases). Germline V gives CDR1 ENHRY, CDR2 SYGVKD. With 3 bases removed from V and 0 bases from J, the gap between germline ends came to 15 bases. The CDR3 is made up of 17 amino acids.